Listed below are T cell receptor beta chains from one sample, sequenced in a study of post-analysis software for immune sequencing data. TCRdb recomputed calls from the PCR reads with MiXCR, one row per CDR3 protein. The sample consists of roughly 800,000 distinct CDR3 sequences, around 50% of them appearing once. Specimen: blood. Every receptor here comes from a girl aged 5-17 years with multiple sclerosis. Both conserved end residues are part of each CDR3. Clone sizes are given selectively: once, few, many, or a class where the clone is expanded.

J,size,V,CDR3
TRBJ2-7,NA,TRBV6-1,CASRSLSSYEQYF
TRBJ2-5,NA,TRBV10-3,CAISKGETQYF
TRBJ2-3,NA,TRBV5-1,CASSSQAGVADTQYF
TRBJ2-7,few,TRBV5-5,CASSLTPGQGFEQYF
TRBJ1-5,NA,TRBV5-1,CASSQDGGLDQPQHF
TRBJ2-7,once,TRBV7-9,CASSSRQGHIYEQYF
TRBJ1-2,NA,TRBV6-5,CASSSISGTANYGYTF
TRBJ1-2,NA,TRBV29-1,CSVAGPGQGGNGYTF
TRBJ2-5,NA,TRBV10-3,CAISEGRNQETQYF
TRBJ1-1,NA,TRBV6-5,CASTKQGIPEAFF
TRBJ1-1,NA,TRBV5-1,CASRWVIGVQDNTEAFF
TRBJ2-1,few,TRBV6-1,CASNRRTSGKQFF
TRBJ2-1,NA,TRBV5-5,CASRDYSWTSGIYNEQFF
TRBJ2-5,few,TRBV12-3/TRBV12-4,CASSLGQATETQYF
TRBJ2-3,few,TRBV11-2,CASTRGPNTDTQYF
TRBJ1-6,NA,TRBV20-1,CSAREWRGNSPLHF
TRBJ2-2,NA,TRBV24-1,CATSDSWTGELFF
TRBJ1-2,NA,TRBV20-1,CSAATGADGYTF
NA,NA,TRBV5-1,CASSPLSKNIQYF
TRBJ2-5,few,TRBV7-9,CASSLRQGEETQYF